Sequencing of this T cell receptor (beta chain) was carried out in a study of blood T cell repertoires in COVID-19. For the study at large: Nucleic acid was either cDNA or gDNA, and it came from T cells, B-cell-depleted T cells, or PBMCs.

Recruits, aged about 18 to 95 years, lived in 25 or so US areas. Cohort placement rested on clinical history that participants reported themselves. What the recovered Cohort 3 donors had was two negative PCRs, clearance, or symptom resolution. Clones were read by immunoSEQ multiplex PCR, and TCRdb kept only the in-frame ones, dropping some. Of about 160,000 clones listed, 80% are singletons. Germline V gives CDR1 SGHRS, CDR2 YFSETQ. V was pared by 5 bases and J by 3 bases, with 4 bases of the junction left unmatched. The CDR3 totals 15 residues. Sequencing was carried out using PBMCs or T cells enriched from blood (not recorded which). The chain employs TRBV5-1 and TRBJ2-5, with 13 bases identical to TRBD2. The clonotype originates from a man in his forties who had recovered from COVID-19. CDR3 DNA: TGCGCCAGCAGACTCGGGACTAGCGGGGAAGAGACCCAGTACTTC. Amino acids: CASRLGTSGEETQYF.